The subject of this entry is one T cell receptor beta chain. Its cognate antigen is unknown. The sample is drawn from a study of OX40 agonist ivuxolimab in advanced cancers. Study findings and constraints: At doses 0.1 to 3.0 mg/kg, CD4+ and CD8+ clones expanded.

With 4 bases clipped from V and 7 bases from J, the junction kept 8 bases outside the gene matches. CDR1 SGHRS and CDR2 YFSETQ come from the germline V gene. The CDR3 is 13 amino acids. Here immunoSEQ multiplex PCR was the method, and the copy in TCRdb shows in-frame clones only, minus some. The sample has 70,000 or so clones, roughly 88% seen once. This chain links TRBV5-1 with TRBJ2-7; TRBD2 agrees at 7 bases. This specimen consisted of CD4+ or CD8+ T cells sorted from blood, obtained in a trial of the OX40 agonist ivuxolimab. This sequence was found in an adult with an advanced solid tumor such as melanoma, head and neck, liver or kidney cancer. The CDR3 DNA sequence: TGCGCCAGCAGCCCCGGGACTACGAGAGAGCAGTACTTC. Translating it yields CASSPGTTREQYF.